These 10 T cell receptor beta chains came from one sample sequenced in a study of blood T cell repertoires in COVID-19. The method was immunoSEQ multiplex PCR; TCRdb's version includes in-frame clones alone and lacks a portion of them. The sample lists roughly 130,000 clones; under 95% were seen once. Sequenced material: peripheral blood. These TCRs come from a man aged 45-65 years with active COVID-19.

The genes are TRBV2 and TRBJ1-1, with D unclear. The germline V gene encodes CDR1 SNHLY and CDR2 FYNNEI. V was cut by 6 bases and J by 3 bases, with 8 bases left in between. The CDR3 runs 12 residues. The CDR3: CASSPRDTEAFF. CDR3 in DNA: TGTGCCAGCAGCCCGCGTGACACTGAAGCTTTCTTT.

The V gene is TRBV2, the J gene TRBJ1-1, with D possibly being TRBD1 (6 bases). The germline V gene has CDR1 SNHLY and CDR2 FYNNEI. CDR3 length: 13 amino acids. Trimming pared 7 bases from V and 4 bases from J, leaving 13 bases between. In DNA form, the CDR3 reads TGTGCCAGCAAGGACAGTGAACGCACTGAAGCTTTCTTT. This codes for CASKDSERTEAFF.

This clone was recorded once. The gene calls are TRBV7-8 and TRBJ1-5; 10 nucleotides line up with TRBD1. This CDR3 has 16 amino acids. The J segment lost 1 base and the V segment lost 5 bases, leaving 5 bases of the junction unmatched. The germline V gene has CDR1 SGHVS and CDR2 FQNEAQ. The chain's CDR3 is CASSAGTGASNQPQHF. The CDR3, as DNA: TGTGCCAGCAGCGCCGGGACAGGGGCCAGCAATCAGCCCCAGCATTTT.

The chain recombines TRBV10-2 with TRBJ2-5; D is ambiguous. Trimming pared 7 bases from V and 4 bases from J, leaving 13 bases between. The CDR3 is made up of 13 amino acids. Germline loops: CDR1 WSHSY, CDR2 SAAADI. CDR3 nucleotide sequence: TGCGCCAGCACGGGTAGTAGGCGAGAGACCCAGTACTTC. It is translated as CASTGSRRETQYF.

The gene calls are TRBV6-5 and TRBJ1-6; maybe TRBD1 (6 bases). Germline V gene lookup returns CDR1 MNHEY and CDR2 SVGAGI. V lost 4 bases and J lost 5, with 9 bases in between. The CDR3 extends over 14 amino acids. In nucleotides, the CDR3 is TGTGCCAGCAGTTTAGGACAGAATAATTCACCCCTCCACTTT. Protein sequence: CASSLGQNNSPLHF.

The V gene is TRBV7-6, the J gene TRBJ2-3, with 9 bases lining up with TRBD1. The germline V gene encodes CDR1 SGHVS and CDR2 FNYEAQ. J was trimmed by 4 bases and V by 1 base; bases with no gene match: 3. The CDR3 is 15 amino acids. The CDR3 DNA reads as TGTGCCAGCAGCTTAGGGACAGGGGTCGCAGATACGCAGTATTTT. Translating it yields CASSLGTGVADTQYF. Based on the CDR3 plus reference TRBV7-6 and TRBJ2-3, the full variable domain is GAGVSQSPRYKVTKRGQDVALRCDPISGHVSLYWYRQALGQGPEFLTYFNYEAQQDKSGLPNDRFSAERPEGSISTLTIQRTEQRDSAMYRCASSLGTGVADTQYFGPGTRLTVL.

This chain connects TRBV10-3 to TRBJ2-1, with 8 bases identical to TRBD2. The ends lost 1 base at V and 5 bases at J; junction bases unmatched: 4. CDR1 and CDR2 (germline): ENHRY, SYGVKD. CDR3 length equals 15 residues. In DNA, the CDR3 is TGTGCCATCAGTGAGTGGCGGGAGGCGGACAATGAGCAGTTCTTC. Translated: CAISEWREADNEQFF.

The rearrangement links TRBV7-8 to TRBJ2-3, with D possibly being TRBD2 (5 bases). The germline CDR1 and CDR2 sequences are SGHVS and FQNEAQ. This CDR3 is built from 15 residues. The germline V and J ends were trimmed by 3 bases and 1 base, with 11 bases remaining between them. CDR3 loop: CASSFPGKGTDTQYF. As DNA, the CDR3 is TGTGCCAGCAGCTTCCCCGGGAAGGGCACAGATACGCAGTATTTT.

The J gene is TRBJ2-1, the V gene TRBV6-2 or TRBV6-3; 11 nucleotides line up with TRBD2. V lost 5 bases to trimming and J lost 4 bases; unmatched junction nucleotides: 7. Germline V lookup: CDR1 MNHEY, CDR2 SVGEGT. The CDR3 consists of 16 residues. The CDR3 nucleotides read TGTGCCAGCAGTAACCGACTAGCGGGGCAATACAATGAGCAGTTCTTC. Encoded protein: CASSNRLAGQYNEQFF.

The V gene is TRBV3-1 (or the pseudogene TRBV3-2), the J gene TRBJ2-2; tentative D call: TRBD2 (7 bases). The CDR3 contains 16 residues. Germline V gives CDR1 LGHDT, CDR2 YNNKEL (reference sequence). V was clipped by 3 bases and J by 6 bases, with 17 bases between them. Here the CDR3 reads CASSQRGGLGAGELFF. For the CDR3, the DNA is TGTGCCAGCAGCCAGAGGGGGGGCCTAGGCGCCGGGGAGCTGTTTTTT.